This passage covers 28 T cell receptor beta chains from one sample sequenced in a study of shared clonotypes between healthy human individuals. Repertoires were generated with immunoSEQ multiplex PCR, while TCRdb's copy carries only in-frame clones and drops some. The sample holds approximately 1,500,000 clones, around 98% seen once. The material sequenced was naive CD4+ T cells sorted from blood. Noted subset: CD45RA+ positively selected. The receptor source for this set is a man between 25 and 39 years old in good health.

V is TRBV5-1 and J is TRBJ2-3; 8 nucleotides agree with TRBD1. CDR3 length: 15 residues. The germline gives CDR1 SGHRS, CDR2 YFSETQ. V gave up 1 base and J gave up 4 bases; unmatched junction bases: 5. CDR3 coding DNA: TGCGCCAGCAGCTTGTTGCAGGGGGCATCAGATACGCAGTATTTT. Translated, it gives CASSLLQGASDTQYF.

The chain uses TRBV5-1 and TRBJ2-3; no reliable D call. This CDR3 has 16 residues. Germline values: CDR1 SGHRS, CDR2 YFSETQ. Trimming took 0 bases from V and 0 from J, leaving 11 bases between them. The CDR3 bases are TGCGCCAGCAGCTTGGATGGAGTTGCTAGCACAGATACGCAGTATTTT. Encoded protein: CASSLDGVASTDTQYF.

Regarding this clone: This specimen includes other DNA sequences encoding the same CDR3. The CDR3 is CASSPGSTGELFF. CDR3 DNA: TGTGCCAGCTCCCCAGGGAGCACCGGGGAGCTGTTTTTT. The chain uses TRBV18 and TRBJ2-2; D possibly matches TRBD1 or TRBD2 (5 bases each). Trimming removed 6 bases at V and 4 bases at J, with 9 bases between. From germline, CDR1 is KGHSH and CDR2 LQKENI. This CDR3 spans 13 amino acids. The full variable domain, with the rest looked up from reference TRBV18 and TRBJ2-2, is NAGVMQNPRHLVRRRGQEARLRCSPMKGHSHVYWYRQLPEEGLKFMVYLQKENIIDESGMPKERFSAEFPKEGPSILRIQQVVRGDSAAYFCASSPGSTGELFFGEGSRLTVL.

The rearrangement joins TRBV11-2 to TRBJ2-5; 7 nucleotides line up with TRBD2. CDR3 length: 17 amino acids. V lost 6 bases to trimming and J lost 2 bases; unmatched junction nucleotides: 15. Germline CDR1 and CDR2: SGHAT and FQNNGV. The CDR3 DNA reads TGTGCCAGCAGGCCGGCGACGGGAGGAGGTGTGCAAGAGACCCAGTACTTC. It specifies CASRPATGGGVQETQYF.

This chain joins TRBV2 and TRBJ2-2; D is uncertain. This CDR3 has 15 residues. V was pared by 6 bases and J by 0 bases, with 11 bases between. The germline V gene encodes CDR1 SNHLY and CDR2 FYNNEI. DNA of the CDR3: TGTGCCAGCAGCCCTCTAGTATCGAACACCGGGGAGCTGTTTTTT. It encodes CASSPLVSNTGELFF.

The DNA of the CDR3 is TGCGCCAGCAGCTTGCAACAGCCGAACACTGAAGCTTTCTTT. Its protein product is CASSLQQPNTEAFF. This chain joins TRBV5-1 and TRBJ1-1; D gene uncertain. The CDR3 consists of 14 residues. The V end was cut by 1 base, the J end by 1 base, with 8 bases between. CDR1 SGHRS and CDR2 YFSETQ come from the germline V gene. Full variable domain (outside the CDR3, taken from reference TRBV5-1 and TRBJ1-1): KAGVTQTPRYLIKTRGQQVTLSCSPISGHRSVSWYQQTPGQGLQFLFEYFSETQRNKGNFPGRFSGRQFSNSRSEMNVSTLELGDSALYLCASSLQQPNTEAFFGQGTRLTVV.

V is TRBV29-1 and J is TRBJ1-5; D might be TRBD1 (5 bases). The CDR3 is 12 amino acids. The germline CDR1 and CDR2 sequences are SQVTM and ANQGSEA. V was cut by 6 bases and J by 1 base, with 7 bases left in between. In DNA, the CDR3 is TGCAGCGTGACAGTGAGCAATCAGCCCCAGCATTTT. It specifies CSVTVSNQPQHF.

For the CDR3, the DNA is TGTGCCAGCAGCTCCGGGACAGTTGTAACAGATACGCAGTATTTT. Translation: CASSSGTVVTDTQYF. The chain employs TRBV5-4 and TRBJ2-3, with 7 bases fitting TRBD1. The CDR3 sequence is 15 residues long. CDR1 and CDR2 from the germline V gene are SGHNT and YYREEE (reference sequence). V was clipped by 3 bases and J by 3 bases; unmatched bases: 7.

Here the CDR3 DNA reads TGTGCCATCAGTGACAGGAGGTACCAAGAGACCCAGTACTTC. Translation: CAISDRRYQETQYF. The genes are TRBV10-3 and TRBJ2-5; D perhaps matches TRBD2 (5 bases). The CDR3 runs 14 residues. V was trimmed by 3 bases and J by 0 bases, leaving 8 bases between them. In germline, CDR1 is ENHRY, CDR2 SYGVKD.

The chain has TRBV19 and TRBJ1-5; no definite D call. The germline V gene encodes CDR1 LNHDA and CDR2 SQIVND (reference sequence). The CDR3 spans 15 residues. Trimming left V 1 base short and J 9 bases short, with 16 bases between. In DNA, the CDR3 is TGTGCCAGTAGTATAGGTGTATCGGTCCTTCGGCCCCAGCATTTT. This encodes CASSIGVSVLRPQHF.

The sample holds many counts of this clone. J is TRBJ1-4 and V is TRBV7-2, with 7 bases aligning to TRBD1. CDR1 SGHTA and CDR2 FQGNSA come from the germline V gene. The CDR3 runs to 16 residues. After removal of 5 bases from V and 8 bases from J, the junction contained 14 bases not matched to a gene. In DNA, the CDR3 is TGTGCCAGCAGCGGACCGGGACAGCTGGGACCCGAAAAACTGTTTTTT. Its protein product is CASSGPGQLGPEKLFF.

The chain couples TRBV5-6 to TRBJ2-1, with D possibly TRBD2 on 5 matching bases. The V gene's germline CDR1 is SGHDT and CDR2 YYEEEE. V was cut by 3 bases and J by 9 bases, with 16 bases left in between. The CDR3 runs to 14 residues. The CDR3 reads CASSSVGEKVEQFF. The DNA for the CDR3 is TGTGCCAGCAGCTCCGTCGGGGAGAAGGTTGAGCAGTTCTTC.

This sequence joins TRBV7-3 and TRBJ1-2; D possibly corresponds to TRBD1 (6 bases). Trimming removed 3 bases from V and 7 bases from J, with 12 bases in between. The CDR3 is 13 residues long. Germline CDR1 reads SGHTA; CDR2 reads FQGTGA. The CDR3 region has the DNA TGTGCCAGCAGCTTGCGGGGGCAGGGTGGCTACACCTTC. This encodes CASSLRGQGGYTF.

CDR3 nucleotide sequence: TGTGCCAGTACCTCGGGAGGGCCCTACGAGCAGTACTTC. Protein sequence: CASTSGGPYEQYF. This rearrangement joins TRBV7-9 to TRBJ2-7; 8 bases map to TRBD2. The trim removed 9 bases at V and 2 bases at J, leaving 6 bases unmatched. Germline loops: CDR1 SEHNR, CDR2 FQNEAQ (reference sequence). CDR3 size: 13 residues.

The V call is TRBV19, the J call TRBJ1-5, with D unclear. The V end lost 5 bases, the J end lost 3 bases, and 17 bases lay between the germline ends. The CDR3 spans 16 residues. From germline, CDR1 is LNHDA and CDR2 SQIVND (reference sequence). Written as DNA, the CDR3 is TGTGCCAGTAGTCCCCACCCCGCAGCCCTCAATCAGCCCCAGCATTTT. Translating gives CASSPHPAALNQPQHF.

Of note for this clone: In the same sample, other DNA sequences code for this CDR3. The chain combines TRBV29-1 with TRBJ2-5; TRBD1 matches 10 bases. CDR1 is SQVTM and CDR2 is ANQGSEA in the germline V gene. The CDR3 runs to 13 residues. V was pared by 6 bases and J by 1 base, with 2 bases of the junction left unmatched. This CDR3 is CSVDRGLQETQYF. CDR3 bases: TGCAGCGTCGACAGGGGGCTCCAAGAGACCCAGTACTTC.

Points on this clone: The sample has other DNA sequences that encode this CDR3 too. The rearrangement joins TRBV28 to TRBJ2-1; a weak D match, TRBD1 (5 bases). The germline CDR1 and CDR2 sequences are MDHEN and SYDVKM. The CDR3 contains 12 residues. Between the trimmed V and J ends, which lost 3 bases and 8 bases, there was a span of 8 bases. CDR3 protein: CASSFSGYEQFF. In nucleotides, the CDR3 is TGTGCCAGCAGTTTCTCAGGGTATGAGCAGTTCTTC.

The chain is built from TRBV2 and TRBJ1-1; 7 bases map to TRBD1. The germline gives CDR1 SNHLY, CDR2 FYNNEI. The CDR3 spans 13 residues. The V segment lost 7 bases and the J segment 6 bases; nucleotides outside the gene matches: 8. CDR3 nucleotide sequence: TGTGCCAGCAACGATAAAGGGGGCTCTGAAGCTTTCTTT. Amino acids: CASNDKGGSEAFF.

V gene TRBV6-5 combines with J gene TRBJ1-1; D is unclear. The CDR3 runs to 13 residues. Germline CDR1 and CDR2: MNHEY and SVGAGI. The V end lost 8 bases, the J end lost 0 bases, and 10 bases lay between the germline ends. CDR3 DNA sequence: TGTGCCAGCCAGACATACTTGAACACTGAAGCTTTCTTT. The encoded protein is CASQTYLNTEAFF.

The V and J genes are TRBV11-2 and TRBJ2-1; 15 nucleotides agree with TRBD2. The CDR3 covers 19 residues. Trimming took 5 bases from V and 2 from J; bases not matched to a gene: 10. Germline V gene sequence: CDR1 SGHAT, CDR2 FQNNGV. This CDR3 reads CASSLARGLAGGPYNEQFF. In DNA, the CDR3 is TGTGCCAGCAGCCTAGCGAGGGGACTAGCGGGAGGCCCCTACAATGAGCAGTTCTTC.

The rearrangement links TRBV7-7 to TRBJ2-2, with D hard to call. The V end was cut by 5 bases, the J end by 6 bases, with 7 bases between. The CDR3 has 12 amino acids. Germline values: CDR1 SSHAT, CDR2 FNYEAQ (reference sequence). The DNA for the CDR3 is TGTGCCAGCAGCCCTAGGTCCGGGGAGCTGTTTTTT. As protein: CASSPRSGELFF.

In this sample, this clone turned up once. The chain couples TRBV5-1 to TRBJ2-5, with 15 bases aligning to TRBD2. The CDR3 is made up of 16 amino acids. Trimming removed 4 bases from V and 3 bases from J; junction bases left unmatched: 4. Germline V gene lookup returns CDR1 SGHRS and CDR2 YFSETQ. The CDR3 protein is CASSNGTSGRKETQYF. CDR3 nucleotide sequence: TGCGCCAGCAGCAACGGGACTAGCGGGAGGAAAGAGACCCAGTACTTC.

CDR3: CASSPNLGQETQYF. CDR3 sequence (DNA): TGTGCCAGTAGTCCCAACTTGGGTCAAGAGACCCAGTACTTC. V and J are TRBV19 and TRBJ2-5; D not resolved. The CDR3 has 14 amino acids. Trimming left V 5 bases short and J 2 bases short, with 12 bases between. The germline gives CDR1 LNHDA, CDR2 SQIVND (reference sequence).

The chain employs TRBV19 and TRBJ2-3; no clear D. The CDR3 covers 13 residues. The germline V gene encodes CDR1 LNHDA and CDR2 SQIVND (reference sequence). The V gene lost 7 bases and the J gene lost 3 bases, with 11 bases spanning the gap. CDR3 sequence reads: CASNRARTDTQYF. CDR3 sequence (DNA): TGTGCCAGTAATCGGGCTAGGACAGATACGCAGTATTTT.

The DNA for the CDR3 is TGTGCCAGCAGTCGACGGTCGTACACTGAAGCTTTCTTT. Its protein is CASSRRSYTEAFF. The chain uses TRBV27 and TRBJ1-1, with D unresolved. Germline V gene data show CDR1 as MNHEY and CDR2 as SMNVEV (reference sequence). The CDR3 has 13 amino acids. With 5 bases removed from V and 3 bases from J, the gap between germline ends came to 10 bases.

The gene calls are TRBV10-3 and TRBJ1-3; tentatively, D is TRBD1 (6 bases). CDR1 and CDR2 (germline): ENHRY, SYGVKD. CDR3 length: 14 residues. V was trimmed by 6 bases and J by 1 base, leaving 10 bases between them. CDR3 protein: CAIREQGSGNTIYF. In DNA form, the CDR3 reads TGTGCCATCAGAGAACAGGGTTCTGGAAACACCATATATTTT.

V and J are TRBV15 and TRBJ2-3; 7 bases align to TRBD1. The trim removed 0 bases at V and 4 bases at J, leaving 10 bases unmatched. Germline CDR1 reads LNHNV; CDR2 reads YYDKDF (reference sequence). The CDR3 length is 17 residues. CDR3 bases: TGTGCCACCAGCAGAGATGTGCGACAGGGTTCGGCAGATACGCAGTATTTT. This gives the protein CATSRDVRQGSADTQYF.

As regards this clone: The identical CDR3 is also encoded by other nucleotide sequences in the sample. The chain combines TRBV11-2 with TRBJ2-3, with D unclear. The V gene's germline CDR1 is SGHAT and CDR2 FQNNGV. The CDR3 is 13 residues long. Between the trimmed V and J ends, which lost 1 base and 1 base, there was a span of 3 bases. CDR3 loop: CASSLAGTDTQYF. The DNA of the CDR3 is TGTGCCAGCAGCTTAGCGGGCACAGATACGCAGTATTTT.